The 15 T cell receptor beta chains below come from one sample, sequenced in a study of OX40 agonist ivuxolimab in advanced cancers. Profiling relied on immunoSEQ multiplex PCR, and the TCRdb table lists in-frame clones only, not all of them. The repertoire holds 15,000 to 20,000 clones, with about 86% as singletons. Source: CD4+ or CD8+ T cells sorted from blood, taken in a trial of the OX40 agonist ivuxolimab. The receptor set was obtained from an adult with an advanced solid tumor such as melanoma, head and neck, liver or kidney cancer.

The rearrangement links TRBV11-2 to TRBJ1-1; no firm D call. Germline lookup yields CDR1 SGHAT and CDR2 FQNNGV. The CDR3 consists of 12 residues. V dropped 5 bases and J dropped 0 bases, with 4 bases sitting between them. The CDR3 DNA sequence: TGTGCCAGCAGCACCATGAACACTGAAGCTTTCTTT. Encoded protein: CASSTMNTEAFF. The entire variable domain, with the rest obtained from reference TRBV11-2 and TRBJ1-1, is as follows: EAGVAQSPRYKIIEKRQSVAFWCNPISGHATLYWYQQILGQGPKLLIQFQNNGVVDDSQLPKDRFSAERLKGVDSTLKIQPAKLEDSAVYLCASSTMNTEAFFGQGTRLTVV.

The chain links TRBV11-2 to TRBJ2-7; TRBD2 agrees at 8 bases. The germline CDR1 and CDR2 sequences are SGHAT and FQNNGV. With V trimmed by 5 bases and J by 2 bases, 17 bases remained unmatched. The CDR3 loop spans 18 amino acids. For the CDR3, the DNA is TGTGCCAGCAGCCCAGTTAGGGGAGGGACTAGGGCACCCTACGAGCAGTACTTC. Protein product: CASSPVRGGTRAPYEQYF.

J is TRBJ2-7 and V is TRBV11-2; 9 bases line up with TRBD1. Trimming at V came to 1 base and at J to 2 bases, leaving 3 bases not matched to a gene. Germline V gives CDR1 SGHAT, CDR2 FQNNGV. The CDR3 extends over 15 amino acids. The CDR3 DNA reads TGTGCCAGCAGCTTAGGGGACAGGGACACCTACGAGCAGTACTTC. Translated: CASSLGDRDTYEQYF.

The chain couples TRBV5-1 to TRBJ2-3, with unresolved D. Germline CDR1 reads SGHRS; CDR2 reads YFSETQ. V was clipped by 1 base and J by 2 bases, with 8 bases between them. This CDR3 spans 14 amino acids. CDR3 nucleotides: TGCGCCAGCAGCTTGACGGTCTCCACAGATACGCAGTATTTT. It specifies CASSLTVSTDTQYF.

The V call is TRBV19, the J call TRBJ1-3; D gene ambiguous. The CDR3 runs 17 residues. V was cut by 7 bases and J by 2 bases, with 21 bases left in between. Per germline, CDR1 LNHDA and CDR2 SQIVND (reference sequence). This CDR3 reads CASMRENLGGPGNTIYF. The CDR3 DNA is TGTGCCAGTATGAGGGAAAATCTGGGAGGACCTGGAAACACCATATATTTT. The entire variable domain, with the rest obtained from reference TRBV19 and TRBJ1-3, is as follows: DGGITQSPKYLFRKEGQNVTLSCEQNLNHDAMYWYRQDPGQGLRLIYYSQIVNDFQKGDIAEGYSVSREKKESFPLTVTSAQKNPTAFYLCASMRENLGGPGNTIYFGEGSWLTVV.

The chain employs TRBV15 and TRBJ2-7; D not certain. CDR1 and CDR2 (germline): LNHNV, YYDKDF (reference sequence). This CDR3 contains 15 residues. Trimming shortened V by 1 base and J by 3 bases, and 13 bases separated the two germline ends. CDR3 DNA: TGTGCCACCAGCAGAGCCGCAGGTTCGAACTACGAGCAGTACTTC. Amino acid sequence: CATSRAAGSNYEQYF.

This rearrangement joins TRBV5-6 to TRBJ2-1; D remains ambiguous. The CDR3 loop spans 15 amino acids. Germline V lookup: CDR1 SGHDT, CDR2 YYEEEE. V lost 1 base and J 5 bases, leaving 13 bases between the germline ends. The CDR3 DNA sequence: TGTGCCAGCAGCTTGCTTAATAGGATGGACAATGAGCAGTTCTTC. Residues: CASSLLNRMDNEQFF.

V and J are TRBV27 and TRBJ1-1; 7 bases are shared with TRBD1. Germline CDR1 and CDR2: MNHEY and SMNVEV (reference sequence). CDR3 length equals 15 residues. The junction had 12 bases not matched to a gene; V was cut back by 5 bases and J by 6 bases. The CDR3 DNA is TGTGCCAGCAGTCCCCGGGGGGGGGACAGACCTGAAGCTTTCTTT. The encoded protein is CASSPRGGDRPEAFF.

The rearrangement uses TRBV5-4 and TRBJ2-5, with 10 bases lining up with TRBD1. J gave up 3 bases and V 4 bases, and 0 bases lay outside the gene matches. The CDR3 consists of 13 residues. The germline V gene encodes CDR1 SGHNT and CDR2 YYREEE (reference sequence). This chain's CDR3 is CASSGQGEETQYF. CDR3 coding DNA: TGTGCCAGCAGCGGACAGGGGGAAGAGACCCAGTACTTC. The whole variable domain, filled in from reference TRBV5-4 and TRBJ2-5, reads ETGVTQSPTHLIKTRGQQVTLRCSSQSGHNTVSWYQQALGQGPQFIFQYYREEENGRGNFPPRFSGLQFPNYSSELNVNALELDDSALYLCASSGQGEETQYFGPGTRLLVL.

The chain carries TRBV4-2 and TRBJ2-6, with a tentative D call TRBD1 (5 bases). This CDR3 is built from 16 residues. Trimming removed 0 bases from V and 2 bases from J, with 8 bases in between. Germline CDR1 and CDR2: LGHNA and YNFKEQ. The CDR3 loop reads CASSQEVRAGANVLTF. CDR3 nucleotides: TGTGCCAGCAGCCAAGAGGTCAGGGCTGGGGCCAACGTCCTGACTTTC.

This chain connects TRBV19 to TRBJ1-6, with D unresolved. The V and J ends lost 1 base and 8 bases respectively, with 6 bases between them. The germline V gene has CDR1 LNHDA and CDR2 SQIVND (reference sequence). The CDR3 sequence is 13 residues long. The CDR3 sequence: CASSIGGDSPLHF. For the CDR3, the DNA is TGTGCCAGTAGTATAGGCGGGGATTCACCCCTCCACTTT.

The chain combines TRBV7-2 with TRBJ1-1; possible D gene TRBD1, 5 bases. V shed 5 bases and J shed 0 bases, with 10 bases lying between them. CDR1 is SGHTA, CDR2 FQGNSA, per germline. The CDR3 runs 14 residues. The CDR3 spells CASSVETVNTEAFF. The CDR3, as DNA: TGTGCCAGCAGCGTAGAGACAGTGAACACTGAAGCTTTCTTT. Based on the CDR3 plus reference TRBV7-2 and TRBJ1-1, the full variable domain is GAGVSQSPSNKVTEKGKDVELRCDPISGHTALYWYRQSLGQGLEFLIYFQGNSAPDKSGLPSDRFSAERTGGSVSTLTIQRTQQEDSAVYLCASSVETVNTEAFFGQGTRLTVV.

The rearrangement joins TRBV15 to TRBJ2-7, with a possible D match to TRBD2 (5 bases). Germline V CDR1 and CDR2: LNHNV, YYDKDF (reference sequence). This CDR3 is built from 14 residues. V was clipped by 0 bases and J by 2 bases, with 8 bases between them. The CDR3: CATSRDLLAYEQYF. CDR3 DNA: TGTGCCACCAGCAGAGATCTACTAGCCTACGAGCAGTACTTC.

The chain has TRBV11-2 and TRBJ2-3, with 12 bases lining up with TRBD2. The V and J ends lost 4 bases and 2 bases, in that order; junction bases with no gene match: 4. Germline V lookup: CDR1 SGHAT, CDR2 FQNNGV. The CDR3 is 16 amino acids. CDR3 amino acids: CASSSRLAGATDTQYF. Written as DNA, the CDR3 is TGTGCCAGCAGCTCTAGACTAGCGGGGGCCACAGATACGCAGTATTTT.

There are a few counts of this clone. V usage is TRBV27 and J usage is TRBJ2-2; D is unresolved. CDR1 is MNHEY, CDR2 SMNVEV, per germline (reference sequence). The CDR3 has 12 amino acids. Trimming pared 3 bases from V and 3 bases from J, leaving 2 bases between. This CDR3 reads CASSFYTGELFF. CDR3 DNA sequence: TGTGCCAGCAGTTTCTACACCGGGGAGCTGTTTTTT.